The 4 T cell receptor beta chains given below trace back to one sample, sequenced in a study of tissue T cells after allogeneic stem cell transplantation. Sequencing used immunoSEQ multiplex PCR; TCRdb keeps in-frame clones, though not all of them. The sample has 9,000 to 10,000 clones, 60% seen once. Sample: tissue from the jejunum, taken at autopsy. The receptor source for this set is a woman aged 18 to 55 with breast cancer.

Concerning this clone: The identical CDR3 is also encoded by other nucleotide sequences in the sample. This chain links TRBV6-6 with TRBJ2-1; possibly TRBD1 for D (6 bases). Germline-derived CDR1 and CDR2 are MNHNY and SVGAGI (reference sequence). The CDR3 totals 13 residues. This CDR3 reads CATRGGSYNEQFF. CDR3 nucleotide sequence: TGTGCTACCCGAGGGGGCTCCTACAATGAGCAGTTCTTC.

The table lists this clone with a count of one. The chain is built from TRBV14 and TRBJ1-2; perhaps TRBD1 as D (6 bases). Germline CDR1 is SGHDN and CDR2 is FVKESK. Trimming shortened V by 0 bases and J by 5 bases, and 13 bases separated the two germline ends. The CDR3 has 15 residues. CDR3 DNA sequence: TGTGCCAGCAGCCAAGATCTAGGGACATTATATGGCTACACCTTC. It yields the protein CASSQDLGTLYGYTF.

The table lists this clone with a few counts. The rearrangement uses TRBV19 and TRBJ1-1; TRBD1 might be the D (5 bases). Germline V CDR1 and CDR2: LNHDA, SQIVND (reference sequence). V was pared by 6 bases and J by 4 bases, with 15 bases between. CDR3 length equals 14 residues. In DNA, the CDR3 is TGTGCCAGTAGCACTGGGGCTGGGGGCACTGAAGCTTTCTTT. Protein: CASSTGAGGTEAFF.

The CDR3 region is CASSLPSGAEETQYF. CDR3 sequence (DNA): TGTGCCAGCAGCTTACCCAGCGGGGCCGAAGAGACCCAGTACTTC. V and J are TRBV5-6 and TRBJ2-5, with TRBD2 matching 7 bases. V lost 2 bases, J lost 3 bases, and 7 bases stayed unmatched. Germline V CDR1 and CDR2: SGHDT, YYEEEE. The CDR3 length is 15 residues.